This TCR beta chain was sequenced for a study of vaccination effects on CD4 cells after COVID-19. Study information: Participants received two doses of either the BNT162b2 or mRNA-1273 vaccine.

TCRdb's table, derived via immunoSEQ multiplex PCR, lists solely in-frame clones and lacks some. Here the sample spans fewer than 30,000 clones, approximately 72% being singletons. Deletions cut 0 bases from V and 6 bases from J, with 17 bases between. Germline CDR1 is LGHDT and CDR2 is YNNKEL (reference sequence). The CDR3 covers 16 residues. Antigen-specific CD4+ T cells were first expanded with viral peptide pools by the ViraFEST assay and only then sequenced. Investigators separated out CD4+ T cells once around 11 days of culture had passed. None of these healthy vaccinees had been infected with SARS-CoV-2 before vaccination. A remark on this clone: Its antigen is not known.

Study findings and constraints: Few convalescent patients and no early post-infection timepoints were included in the study.

The receptor's source is a human donor who received a COVID-19 vaccine. The chain has TRBV3-1 (or the pseudogene TRBV3-2) and TRBJ1-1; D unclear. The source was CD4+ T cells from PBMCs cultured with SARS-CoV-2 spike peptides, collected before COVID-19 vaccination. The CDR3 coding sequence is TGTGCCAGCAGCCAAGATTCTGGGAAAGGGCGGCCTGAAGCTTTCTTT. Protein product: CASSQDSGKGRPEAFF.